The text below deals with one TCR beta chain. Authors' processing steps: Reference gene primer amplification gave estimated nucleated cell counts. This table comes from immunoSEQ multiplex PCR, and its TCRdb copy is limited to in-frame clones, with some not included. From that table come the V and J calls and clone size; the DNA was used to work out D and trimming. The sample has some 530,000 clones; 80% to 90% are singletons. The CDR3 runs to 14 residues. Germline CDR1 and CDR2: SGHAT and FQNNGV. With 1 base clipped from V and 5 bases from J, the junction kept 4 bases outside the gene matches. This sample is part of a study of blood T cell repertoires in COVID-19. About the study: Collection of acute and convalescent COVID-19 samples took place in the United States, Italy and Spain. From T cells, B-cell-depleted T cells, or PBMCs came the material, which was cDNA or gDNA.

The J gene is TRBJ2-5, the V gene TRBV11-2; 7 bases map to TRBD1. Sequencing was done on a sample of peripheral blood. The TCR was taken from a human donor in a cohort sampled during active COVID-19. The CDR3 DNA is TGTGCCAGCAGCTTAGCTCCCAGGGGGGAGACCCAGTACTTC. This codes for CASSLAPRGETQYF.